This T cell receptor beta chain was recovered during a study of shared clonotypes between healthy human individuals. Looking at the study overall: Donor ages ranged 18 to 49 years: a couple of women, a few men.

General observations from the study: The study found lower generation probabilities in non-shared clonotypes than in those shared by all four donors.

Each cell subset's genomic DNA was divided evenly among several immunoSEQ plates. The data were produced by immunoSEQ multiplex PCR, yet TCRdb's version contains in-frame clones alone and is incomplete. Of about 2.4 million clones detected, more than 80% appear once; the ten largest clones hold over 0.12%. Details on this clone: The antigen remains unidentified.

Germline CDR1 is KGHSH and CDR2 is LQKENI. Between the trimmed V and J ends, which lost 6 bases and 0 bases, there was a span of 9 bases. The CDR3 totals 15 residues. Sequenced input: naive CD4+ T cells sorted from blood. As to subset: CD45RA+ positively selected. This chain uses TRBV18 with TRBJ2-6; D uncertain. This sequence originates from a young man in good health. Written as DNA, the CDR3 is TGTGCCAGCTCTCCTCCCCCCTCTGGGGCCAACGTCCTGACTTTC. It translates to CASSPPPSGANVLTF. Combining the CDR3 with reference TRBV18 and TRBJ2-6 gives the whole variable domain NAGVMQNPRHLVRRRGQEARLRCSPMKGHSHVYWYRQLPEEGLKFMVYLQKENIIDESGMPKERFSAEFPKEGPSILRIQQVVRGDSAAYFCASSPPPSGANVLTFGAGSRLTVL.